This is a list of T cell receptor beta chains from one sample in a study of T cell repertoires in cytomegalovirus infection. Each CDR3 protein gets one entry after TCRdb re-called the reads with MiXCR. Of roughly 150,000 distinct CDR3 sequences in the sample, roughly a sixth were seen once. Material for sequencing was CD8+ T cells from PBMCs. The receptors derive from a human donor in good health (CMV status not recorded). Some clones in this sample may be carry-over from other donors' samples. CDR3s include the opening cysteine and the closing phenylalanine or tryptophan. A D gene is named only where the DNA matches it firmly. The size field is filled for only some rows; it gives once, few, many or a size class.

TRBJ2-7,TRBD1,NA,TRBV28,TGTGCCAGCAGTAGTCGGACAGGGAGGACGAGCGAGCAGTACTTC,CASSSRTGRTSEQYF
TRBJ2-7,NA,NA,TRBV29-1,TGCAGCGTTGTTGGAGCCTACGAGCAGTACTTC,CSVVGAYEQYF
TRBJ1-2,NA,NA,TRBV7-2,TGTGCCAGCAGCTTGGGCAGCCTCTACACCTTC,CASSLGSLYTF
TRBJ2-7,NA,NA,TRBV7-8,TGTGCCAGCAGCTTCGCGGAGGGCTACGAGCAGTACTTC,CASSFAEGYEQYF
TRBJ1-5,NA,NA,TRBV6-2/TRBV6-3,TGTGCCAGCAGTTCCGGACCCTCGAAGGGACAGCATTTT,CASSSGPSKGQHF
TRBJ2-7,TRBD1,NA,TRBV28,TGTGCCAGCAGCTCGGGACAGGAATACGAGCAGTACTTC,CASSSGQEYEQYF
TRBJ2-1,NA,few,TRBV29-1,TGCAGCGGGCGTGGGAGCAGCTTTCCCTACAATGAGCAGTTCTTC,CSGRGSSFPYNEQFF
TRBJ2-7,NA,many,TRBV12-5,TGTGCTAGTGGGTATATGCCCTACGAGCAGTACTTC,CASGYMPYEQYF
TRBJ2-5,NA,NA,TRBV4-1,TGCGCCAGCAGCCAAGATCTTGAACTCCAGTACTTC,CASSQDLELQYF
TRBJ1-3,NA,many,TRBV7-9,TGTGCCAGCAGCTTAAGCCGGGCTCGGTCTGGAAACACCATATATTTT,CASSLSRARSGNTIYF
TRBJ2-3,TRBD1,few,TRBV29-1,TGCAGCGTTGAAGATTTACGGACAGGGGAAGGCCTAGTACCAGATACGCAGTATTTT,CSVEDLRTGEGLVPDTQYF
TRBJ2-1,TRBD2,many,TRBV7-8,TGTGCCAGCAGCTTAGTGCCGGGAGGGTCCTACAATGAGCAGTTCTTC,CASSLVPGGSYNEQFF
TRBJ2-7,TRBD1,NA,TRBV25-1,TGTGCCAGCAGTGAAGGAGGTGACAGGGGCTACGAGCAGTACTTC,CASSEGGDRGYEQYF
TRBJ2-3,TRBD2,many,TRBV7-2,TGTGCCAGCAGCTTATGGGGGGGAGGCACAGATACGCAGTATTTT,CASSLWGGGTDTQYF
TRBJ2-1,TRBD2,NA,TRBV6-2/TRBV6-3,TGTGCCAGCAGTTCCCCACAGCGGGAGATTAGGAATGAGCAGTTCTTC,CASSSPQREIRNEQFF
TRBJ1-2,NA,few,TRBV7-6,TGTGCCAGCAGCTTAGCGGGTCAGGGGCACGGCTACACCTTC,CASSLAGQGHGYTF
TRBJ2-1,TRBD2,many,TRBV29-1,TGCAGCGTTGAAGGGCTTCGCGAGACTAGCGGGAGGGCCAGCTACAATGAGCAGTTCTTC,CSVEGLRETSGRASYNEQFF
TRBJ2-2,TRBD2,few,TRBV6-5,TGTGCCAGCAGTTACCTTAGCCCCAGCGGGGGCCCAGGCGGGGAGCTGTTTTTT,CASSYLSPSGGPGGELFF
TRBJ2-7,NA,NA,TRBV18,TGTGCCAGCTCACGCCGACAGGCGTCGGACCCCTACGAGCAGTACTTC,CASSRRQASDPYEQYF
TRBJ2-7,TRBD1,many,TRBV7-2,TGTGCCAGCAGCTGGTGGACAGGGACGAAAAACGAGCAGTACTTC,CASSWWTGTKNEQYF
TRBJ2-7,NA,NA,TRBV2,TGTGCCAGCAGTGACAGCTCCTACGAGCAGTACTTC,CASSDSSYEQYF
TRBJ2-7,TRBD1,NA,TRBV7-9,TGTGCCAGCAGCTTAGACGCCGGGACAGGGGGATTCTACGAGCAGTACTTC,CASSLDAGTGGFYEQYF
TRBJ2-7,TRBD1,few,TRBV5-5,TGTGCCAGCAGCTTTCCTCTTCGGGACAGGACGTTCGAGCAGTACTTC,CASSFPLRDRTFEQYF
TRBJ2-3,TRBD2,NA,TRBV10-3,TGTGCCATCACCCAGCGGGAGGGGGGTGCAGATACGCAGTATTTT,CAITQREGGADTQYF
TRBJ2-7,NA,few,TRBV7-9,TGTGCCAGCAGCTCCGGAGACTATTCGTACTACGAGCAGTACTTC,CASSSGDYSYYEQYF
TRBJ2-7,TRBD2,NA,TRBV6-2/TRBV6-3,TGTGCCAGCCCGGGACTAGCGGGAGGGAGGAGCTCCTACGAGCAGTACTTC,CASPGLAGGRSSYEQYF
TRBJ2-2,NA,NA,TRBV7-6,TGTGCCAGCAGCTTAGATGCGTCGAGGGGCACCGGGGAGCTGTTTTTT,CASSLDASRGTGELFF
TRBJ2-3,TRBD2,NA,TRBV7-9,TGTGCCAGCAGCTTAACCCCGGGGGTAGCGGGGTCAGATACGCAGTATTTT,CASSLTPGVAGSDTQYF
TRBJ2-1,NA,few,TRBV7-9,TGTGCCAGCGACCGAACAGCCCGAGACAATGAGCAGTTCTTC,CASDRTARDNEQFF
TRBJ1-1,NA,NA,TRBV6-2/TRBV6-3,TGTGCCAGCGAGTACGGGGCACTGAGGTCGGACACTGAAGCTTTCTTT,CASEYGALRSDTEAFF
TRBJ2-1,NA,once,TRBV14,TGTGCCAGCAGCCTGAGAAAGACAGGGAGGTATAGTGAGCAGTTCTTC,CASSLRKTGRYSEQFF
TRBJ2-7,NA,NA,TRBV20-1,TGCAGTGCTATGGGGGCTGAATTCTACGAGCAGTACTTC,CSAMGAEFYEQYF
TRBJ2-3,TRBD2,NA,TRBV5-1,TGCGCCAGCAGCTTGGAATCGGTAGCGGGGGACACAGATACGCAGTATTTT,CASSLESVAGDTDTQYF
TRBJ2-5,TRBD2,NA,TRBV12-3/TRBV12-4,TGTGCCAGCGATGGAAAAAAAGGCGGGAGGGTCGGGGAGACCCAGTACTTC,CASDGKKGGRVGETQYF
TRBJ2-5,NA,many,TRBV7-2,TGTGCCAGCAGCTCCGCCCCGGGACACATACAAGAGACCCAGTACTTC,CASSSAPGHIQETQYF
TRBJ2-6,NA,NA,TRBV28,TGTGCCAGCGGGGGTCCTGGGGCCAACGTCCTGACTTTC,CASGGPGANVLTF
TRBJ2-7,TRBD2,few,TRBV7-2,TGTGCCAGCAGCCTCCAAGGCGGGAGGGGAGGTGAGCAGTACTTC,CASSLQGGRGGEQYF
TRBJ2-7,NA,many,TRBV7-2,TGTGCCAGCAGCTTATTTCCGGGTTCGTCCTACGAGCAGTACTTC,CASSLFPGSSYEQYF
TRBJ2-7,TRBD1,few,TRBV6-2/TRBV6-3,TGTGCCAGCAAGACAGGGACGGAGACCTACGAGCAGTACTTC,CASKTGTETYEQYF
TRBJ2-3,TRBD2,NA,TRBV28,TGTGCCAGCAGTTTATATAGGGCGGGAGGGCCGACAGATACGCAGTATTTT,CASSLYRAGGPTDTQYF
TRBJ2-1,TRBD2,few,TRBV7-3,TGTGCCAGCAGCCCGTTCGAGCGGGGGTTCTACAATGAGCAGTTCTTC,CASSPFERGFYNEQFF
TRBJ2-3,NA,few,TRBV29-1,TGCAGCGTTGAGGCCGGTAGCACAGATACGCAGTATTTT,CSVEAGSTDTQYF
TRBJ2-1,TRBD2,NA,TRBV7-9,TGTGCCAGCAGCTTACCCCCGGGACTAGCGACTAATGAGCAGTTCTTC,CASSLPPGLATNEQFF
TRBJ2-1,TRBD1,NA,TRBV7-9,TGTGCCAGCAGCTTCCGGGACAGAGACAATGAGCAGTTCTTC,CASSFRDRDNEQFF
TRBJ2-1,TRBD2,once,TRBV29-1,TGCAGCGTTGAGGGCGAGACTAGCTACGATGGAGAAGGCTCCTACAATGAGCAGTTCTTC,CSVEGETSYDGEGSYNEQFF
TRBJ2-7,TRBD2,few,TRBV7-8,TGTGCCAGCAGCTTAGTAGCGGGAGGGGGATCCCACGAGCAGTACTTC,CASSLVAGGGSHEQYF
TRBJ2-2,NA,NA,TRBV7-6,TGTGCCAGCAGCAACCGGGTGGACACCGGGGAGCTGTTTTTT,CASSNRVDTGELFF
TRBJ2-7,NA,few,TRBV7-9,TGTGCCAGCAGCTCAATACGGGGTTTCAGCTCCTACGAGCAGTACTTC,CASSSIRGFSSYEQYF
TRBJ1-2,NA,NA,TRBV5-8,TGTGCCAGCAGCTTCACCGGGACACCGAACTATGGCTACACCTTC,CASSFTGTPNYGYTF
TRBJ2-2,NA,few,TRBV6-1,TGTGCCAGCAGTGAAGGGGAACACGGGGAGCTGTTTTTT,CASSEGEHGELFF
TRBJ1-2,NA,few,TRBV12-3/TRBV12-4,TGTGCCAGCAGGTCTCCCAGGCGTCAATATGGCTACACCTTC,CASRSPRRQYGYTF
TRBJ2-7,NA,once,TRBV10-3,TGTGCCATCAGCGAAGGAGGGGGGGATTCGGTCTACGAGCAGTACTTC,CAISEGGGDSVYEQYF
TRBJ1-6,NA,many,TRBV4-2,TGTGCCAGCAGCCAAGGTGGACAGAGTACACCCCTCCACTTT,CASSQGGQSTPLHF